This T cell receptor beta chain was sequenced in a study of T-cell reconstitution after alpha-beta-depleted transplantation in children. Points from the study as a whole: Reported findings indicate that, about two months after transplant, alpha-beta T cells came from several hundred expanded clones, which were derived from non-depleted graft cells. Diversity of TCRbeta at day 60 was high in some patients, arising from surviving recipient T cells and thymic progenitors. T-cell counts and diversity at one year following transplant were attributed mainly to newly produced T cells.

This clonotype was detected many times. Its target is not known. This sample's TCRbeta library carried unique molecular identifier barcodes. TCRdb reprocessed the PCR reads via MiXCR and lists one record per CDR3 protein. This repertoire shows 500,000 to 750,000 distinct CDR3 sequences, 10% to 15% found once; its top ten account for approximately 2.1%. This clonotype originated in a male patient aged 10 to 17 who had a stem cell transplant for acute myeloid leukemia, so the T cells may come from the graft donor. Material: PBMCs, mostly from graft donor cells, obtained 360 days after TCRalphabeta/CD19-depleted stem cell transplant.

The CDR3 bases are TGTGCCACCAGCAGTCCCCCATGGCGGCTCGACTACAATGAGCAGTTCTTC. This translates into CATSSPPWRLDYNEQFF. The genes are TRBV15 and TRBJ2-1; unclear D gene. The germline V gene encodes CDR1 LNHNV and CDR2 YYDKDF (reference sequence). Trimming took 3 bases from V and 3 from J, leaving 18 bases between them. This CDR3 comprises 17 residues.